Following are 8 T cell receptor beta chains from one sample sequenced in a study of blood T cells in healthy people across ages. Using a J-beta primer mix together with a sample-barcoded 5' primer, a second PCR was run for roughly 6 to 12 cycles. MiXCR, run by TCRdb on the 5' RACE reads, gives a single entry per CDR3 protein. This table has hundreds of thousands of distinct CDR3 sequences, about 28% appearing once. Sequencing was carried out using blood. The receptors derive from a woman aged 80 or older in good health.

This sequence joins TRBV6-5 and TRBJ1-6; tentative D call: TRBD1 (6 bases). V gave up 0 bases and J gave up 6 bases, with 15 bases separating them. The CDR3 spans 17 residues. Germline CDR1 reads MNHEY; CDR2 reads SVGAGI. The CDR3 sequence is CASSYSSPGGVNSPLHF. The CDR3 bases are TGTGCCAGCAGTTACTCGAGTCCTGGGGGCGTTAATTCACCCCTCCACTTT.

CDR3 sequence: CASSFPQPPGSPLHF. CDR3 DNA sequence: TGTGCCAGCAGTTTCCCACAGCCCCCTGGCTCACCCCTCCACTTT. The chain is built from TRBV28 and TRBJ1-6; no firm D call. Germline V gene sequence: CDR1 MDHEN, CDR2 SYDVKM. The CDR3 extends over 15 amino acids. V was shortened by 3 bases and J by 10 bases, with 16 bases between the two germline ends. The variable domain in full, with the rest retrieved from reference TRBV28 and TRBJ1-6, is DVKVTQSSRYLVKRTGEKVFLECVQDMDHENMFWYRQDPGLGLRLIYFSYDVKMKEKGDIPEGYSVSREKKERFSLILESASTNQTSMYLCASSFPQPPGSPLHFGNGTRLTVT.

Comments on this clonotype: The junction and the germline gene differ at one end; a read error may be behind it. This chain links TRBV7-9 with TRBJ2-4; TRBD1 aligns across 9 bases. Per the germline V gene, CDR1 is SEHNR and CDR2 is FQNEAQ (reference sequence). The CDR3 consists of 16 residues. The CDR3, as DNA: TGTGCCAGCAGCGTAGGGGGACAGGGAGCCCAAAACATTCAGTACTTC. It translates to CASSVGGQGAQNIQYF.

This clonotype was found many times. The chain has TRBV6-1 and TRBJ2-1, with 12 bases fitting TRBD2. The length of the CDR3 is 17 residues. After removal of 5 bases from V and 4 bases from J, the junction contained 9 bases not matched to a gene. Germline V gene sequence: CDR1 MNHNS, CDR2 SASEGT. Here the CDR3 DNA reads TGTGCCAGCAGTAAGACTAGCGGGGGCGCTTGGTACAATGAGCAGTTCTTC. It encodes CASSKTSGGAWYNEQFF.

Turning to this clonotype: Possible read error: a much larger clone is one base away. This chain links TRBV20-1 with TRBJ2-7; D gene unclear. Trimming removed 0 bases from V and 3 bases from J, with 15 bases in between. The germline gives CDR1 DFQATT, CDR2 SNEGSKA (reference sequence). The CDR3 consists of 15 residues. The CDR3 nucleotides read TGCAGTGCTAGAGATCAGGCTAGGGCGAACTACGAGCAGTACTTC. Its protein is CSARDQARANYEQYF.

On this clonotype itself: A much larger clone sits a single nucleotide away, making a read error possible. The genes are TRBV20-1 and TRBJ2-1; 16 positions agree with TRBD2. The J call may be mistaken, given a closer DNA end match to TRBJ2-7. CDR1 and CDR2 from the germline V gene are DFQATT and SNEGSKA (reference sequence). CDR3 length equals 18 residues. Here the CDR3 reads CSASRGLAGGKTYNEQYF. In nucleotides, the CDR3 is TGCAGTGCTAGCCGGGGACTAGCGGGGGGGAAAACTTACAATGAGCAGTACTTC.

There are a few counts of this clonotype. The rearrangement uses TRBV7-3 and TRBJ1-1; D gene uncertain. Germline V gene data show CDR1 as SGHTA and CDR2 as FQGTGA. CDR3 length: 13 residues. Trimming stripped 4 bases from V and 4 bases from J, with 10 bases between. The CDR3 region is CASSSAGSTEAFF. The CDR3 bases are TGTGCCAGCAGCTCCGCCGGTAGCACTGAAGCTTTCTTT. Full variable domain (remainder filled in from reference TRBV7-3 and TRBJ1-1): GAGVSQTPSNKVTEKGKYVELRCDPISGHTALYWYRQSLGQGPEFLIYFQGTGAADDSGLPNDRFFAVRPEGSVSTLKIQRTERGDSAVYLCASSSAGSTEAFFGQGTRLTVV.

This clonotype was observed many times. The CDR3 loop is CSVRLAGGLNEQFF. In nucleotides, the CDR3 is TGCAGCGTTCGACTAGCGGGGGGGCTCAATGAGCAGTTCTTC. The chain recombines TRBV29-1 with TRBJ2-1, with 14 bases that match TRBD2. This CDR3 comprises 14 residues. From germline, CDR1 is SQVTM and CDR2 ANQGSEA. Unmatched junction bases numbered 3, after V lost 5 bases and J lost 6 bases.